Listed below are T cell receptor beta chains from one sample, sequenced in a study of identical twins' blood T cells. TCRdb reprocessed the 5' RACE reads via MiXCR and lists one record per CDR3 protein. The data hold 350,000 to 400,000 distinct CDR3 sequences, with 28% observed a single time. Material: PBMCs. The source of these receptors is a woman between 18 and 49 years old in good health. Each CDR3 is given with its conserved first and last residue. Fields, in order: V gene, clone size, D gene, J gene, CDR3 protein, CDR3 DNA. A D gene is named only where the DNA matches it firmly. Rows give clone size only sometimes, using once, few, many, or a class for an expanded clone.

v_gene: TRBV20-1; abundance: NA; d_gene: NA; j_gene: TRBJ2-7; CDR3aa: CSGSSGRLIEQYF; CDR3nt: TGCAGCGGTAGTTCTGGGAGATTGATCGAGCAGTACTTC
v_gene: TRBV20-1; abundance: many; d_gene: NA; j_gene: TRBJ1-5; CDR3aa: CSASQGHNSNQPQHF; CDR3nt: TGCAGTGCTAGCCAGGGTCACAATAGCAATCAGCCCCAGCATTTT
v_gene: TRBV2; abundance: few; d_gene: NA; j_gene: TRBJ2-7; CDR3aa: CASSEWGPQSYEQYF; CDR3nt: TGTGCCAGCAGTGAATGGGGACCACAATCCTACGAGCAGTACTTC
v_gene: TRBV6-6; abundance: NA; d_gene: NA; j_gene: TRBJ1-4; CDR3aa: CASSYEGEVREKLFF; CDR3nt: TGTGCCAGCAGTTATGAAGGGGAAGTGAGGGAAAAACTGTTTTTT
v_gene: TRBV10-3; abundance: NA; d_gene: TRBD1; j_gene: TRBJ2-1; CDR3aa: CAIGDPGQVDNEQFF; CDR3nt: TGTGCCATCGGAGATCCGGGACAGGTGGACAACGAGCAGTTCTTC
v_gene: TRBV4-1; abundance: few; d_gene: TRBD2; j_gene: TRBJ2-1; CDR3aa: CASSQRLLAGADNEQFF; CDR3nt: TGCGCCAGCAGCCAACGACTACTAGCGGGGGCCGACAATGAGCAGTTCTTC
v_gene: TRBV6-5; abundance: NA; d_gene: NA; j_gene: TRBJ1-1; CDR3aa: CASRYSISGNTEAFF; CDR3nt: TGTGCCAGCAGGTACTCGATATCAGGGAACACTGAAGCTTTCTTT
v_gene: TRBV9; abundance: NA; d_gene: NA; j_gene: TRBJ1-6; CDR3aa: CASSVGKLGSPLHF; CDR3nt: TGTGCCAGCAGCGTAGGGAAACTAGGGTCACCCCTCCACTTT
v_gene: TRBV7-9; abundance: NA; d_gene: NA; j_gene: TRBJ2-2; CDR3aa: CASSLNRDYDTGELFF; CDR3nt: TGTGCCAGCAGCTTGAACCGAGACTATGACACCGGGGAGCTGTTTTTT
v_gene: TRBV29-1; abundance: many; d_gene: NA; j_gene: TRBJ2-2; CDR3aa: CSVEGPRTGWGNRVF; CDR3nt: TGCAGCGTTGAGGGACCTAGGACCGGCTGGGGTAACAGGGTTTTT
v_gene: TRBV7-9; abundance: NA; d_gene: NA; j_gene: TRBJ1-5; CDR3aa: CASSLGTQPQHF; CDR3nt: TGTGCCAGCAGCTTAGGGACTCAGCCCCAGCATTTT
v_gene: TRBV20-1; abundance: NA; d_gene: NA; j_gene: TRBJ1-2; CDR3aa: CSATMARGNGYTF; CDR3nt: TGCAGTGCTACCATGGCCAGGGGCAATGGCTACACCTTC
v_gene: TRBV2; abundance: NA; d_gene: TRBD1; j_gene: TRBJ1-1; CDR3aa: CTSRGQPNTEAFF; CDR3nt: TGTACCAGCAGGGGACAGCCGAACACTGAAGCTTTCTTT
v_gene: TRBV6-6; abundance: NA; d_gene: NA; j_gene: TRBJ1-1; CDR3aa: CASSLGEGVAFF; CDR3nt: TGTGCCAGCAGTTTAGGGGAGGGGGTAGCTTTCTTT
v_gene: TRBV6-5; abundance: many; d_gene: NA; j_gene: TRBJ1-1; CDR3aa: CASSYYWEGNTEAFF; CDR3nt: TGTGCCAGCAGTTACTATTGGGAAGGGAATACTGAAGCTTTCTTT
v_gene: TRBV19; abundance: few; d_gene: NA; j_gene: TRBJ1-2; CDR3aa: CASSIWKATNYGYTF; CDR3nt: TGTGCCAGTAGTATATGGAAGGCCACGAACTATGGCTACACCTTC
v_gene: TRBV2; abundance: few; d_gene: NA; j_gene: TRBJ1-6; CDR3aa: CASSDWPSPLHF; CDR3nt: TGTGCCAGCAGTGACTGGCCTTCACCCCTCCACTTT
v_gene: TRBV11-2; abundance: NA; d_gene: NA; j_gene: TRBJ2-5; CDR3aa: CASSSLTGGGSETQYF; CDR3nt: TGTGCCAGCAGCTCATTAACGGGGGGCGGGAGTGAGACCCAGTACTTC
v_gene: TRBV18; abundance: NA; d_gene: TRBD1; j_gene: TRBJ2-5; CDR3aa: CASSRDRDYQETQYF; CDR3nt: TGTGCCAGCTCACGGGACAGGGACTACCAAGAGACCCAGTACTTC
v_gene: TRBV7-2; abundance: NA; d_gene: NA; j_gene: TRBJ2-5; CDR3aa: CASSLVEEFGETQYF; CDR3nt: TGTGCCAGCAGCTTAGTGGAGGAGTTCGGAGAGACCCAGTACTTC
v_gene: TRBV5-1; abundance: NA; d_gene: TRBD1; j_gene: TRBJ1-4; CDR3aa: CASSRTGDGEKLFF; CDR3nt: TGCGCCAGCAGCAGGACAGGGGACGGTGAAAAACTGTTTTTT
v_gene: TRBV20-1; abundance: many; d_gene: NA; j_gene: TRBJ2-1; CDR3aa: CSAFGNEQFF; CDR3nt: TGCAGTGCTTTTGGAAATGAGCAGTTCTTC
v_gene: TRBV20-1; abundance: NA; d_gene: TRBD2; j_gene: TRBJ2-1; CDR3aa: CSARGTGGTSGKKVYNEQFF; CDR3nt: TGCAGTGCTAGGGGGACTGGGGGGACTAGCGGGAAAAAAGTCTACAATGAGCAGTTCTTC
v_gene: TRBV20-1; abundance: NA; d_gene: NA; j_gene: TRBJ2-5; CDR3aa: CSARDWAGQETQYF; CDR3nt: TGCAGTGCTAGAGATTGGGCCGGCCAAGAGACCCAGTACTTC
v_gene: TRBV3-1; abundance: few; d_gene: NA; j_gene: TRBJ1-2; CDR3aa: CASSQDVSSRGYTF; CDR3nt: TGTGCCAGCAGTCAGGACGTCTCTAGCAGGGGCTACACCTTC
v_gene: TRBV28; abundance: few; d_gene: NA; j_gene: TRBJ2-7; CDR3aa: CASSLSAGEQYF; CDR3nt: TGTGCCAGCAGTTTATCGGCCGGCGAGCAGTACTTC
v_gene: TRBV20-1; abundance: NA; d_gene: TRBD2; j_gene: TRBJ2-4; CDR3aa: CSAQGLVKDIQYF; CDR3nt: TGCAGTGCACAGGGACTAGTCAAAGACATTCAGTACTTC
v_gene: TRBV2; abundance: NA; d_gene: NA; j_gene: TRBJ2-3; CDR3aa: CASTFEDTQYF; CDR3nt: TGTGCCAGCACTTTCGAAGATACGCAGTATTTT
v_gene: TRBV9; abundance: few; d_gene: NA; j_gene: TRBJ2-3; CDR3aa: CASGVGGGTDTQYF; CDR3nt: TGTGCCAGCGGTGTCGGGGGAGGCACAGATACGCAGTATTTT
v_gene: TRBV3-1; abundance: few; d_gene: NA; j_gene: TRBJ1-6; CDR3aa: CASSQGLGHSNSPLHF; CDR3nt: TGTGCCAGCAGCCAAGGGCTCGGACACTCGAATTCACCCCTCCACTTT